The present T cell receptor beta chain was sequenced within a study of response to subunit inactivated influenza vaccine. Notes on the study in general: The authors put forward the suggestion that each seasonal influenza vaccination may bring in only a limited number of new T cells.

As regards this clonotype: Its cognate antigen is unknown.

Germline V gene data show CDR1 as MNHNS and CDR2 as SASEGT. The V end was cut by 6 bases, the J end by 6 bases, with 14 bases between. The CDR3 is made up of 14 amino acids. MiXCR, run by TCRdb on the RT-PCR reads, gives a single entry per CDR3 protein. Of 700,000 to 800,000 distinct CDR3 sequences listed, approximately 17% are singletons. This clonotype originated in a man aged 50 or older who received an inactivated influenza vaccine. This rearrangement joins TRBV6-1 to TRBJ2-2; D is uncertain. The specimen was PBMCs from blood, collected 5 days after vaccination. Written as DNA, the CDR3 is TGTGCCAGCAGACCCCGGTTGGAGTCCGGGGAGCTGTTTTTT. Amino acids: CASRPRLESGELFF.